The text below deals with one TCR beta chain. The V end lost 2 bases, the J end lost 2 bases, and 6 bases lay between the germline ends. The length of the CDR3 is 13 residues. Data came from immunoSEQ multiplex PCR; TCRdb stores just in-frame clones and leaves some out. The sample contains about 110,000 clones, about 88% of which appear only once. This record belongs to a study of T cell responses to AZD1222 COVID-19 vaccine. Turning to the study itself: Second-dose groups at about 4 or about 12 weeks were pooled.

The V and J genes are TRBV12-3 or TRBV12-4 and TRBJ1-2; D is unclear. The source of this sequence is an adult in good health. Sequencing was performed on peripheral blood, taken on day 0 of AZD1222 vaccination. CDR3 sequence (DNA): TGTGCCAGCAGTTTAACAGAAAACTATGGCTACACCTTC. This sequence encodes CASSLTENYGYTF.